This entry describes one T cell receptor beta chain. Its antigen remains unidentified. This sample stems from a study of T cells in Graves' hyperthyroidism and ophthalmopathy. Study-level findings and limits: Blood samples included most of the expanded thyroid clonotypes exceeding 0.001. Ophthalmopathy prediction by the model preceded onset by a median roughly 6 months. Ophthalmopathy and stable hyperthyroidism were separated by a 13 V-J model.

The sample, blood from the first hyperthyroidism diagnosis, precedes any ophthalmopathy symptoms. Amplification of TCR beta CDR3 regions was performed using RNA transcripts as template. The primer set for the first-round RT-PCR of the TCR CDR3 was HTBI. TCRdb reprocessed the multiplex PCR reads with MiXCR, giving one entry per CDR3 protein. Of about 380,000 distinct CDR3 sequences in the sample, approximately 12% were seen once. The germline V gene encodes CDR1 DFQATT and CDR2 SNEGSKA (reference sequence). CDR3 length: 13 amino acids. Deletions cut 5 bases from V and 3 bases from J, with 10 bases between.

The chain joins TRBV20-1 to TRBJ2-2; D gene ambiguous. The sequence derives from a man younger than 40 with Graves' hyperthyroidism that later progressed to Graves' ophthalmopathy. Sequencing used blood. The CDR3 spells CSAYGLYTGELFF. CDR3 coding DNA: TGCAGTGCTTACGGATTATACACCGGGGAGCTGTTTTTT.